These 29 T cell receptor beta chains were sequenced from one sample in a study of OX40 agonist ivuxolimab in advanced cancers. Data came from immunoSEQ multiplex PCR; TCRdb stores just in-frame clones and leaves some out. The sample contains roughly 43,000 clones, 88% of which appear only once. The sequenced sample was CD4+ or CD8+ T cells sorted from blood, obtained in a trial of the OX40 agonist ivuxolimab. These TCRs come from an adult with an advanced solid tumor such as melanoma, head and neck, liver or kidney cancer.

The rearrangement links TRBV6-1 to TRBJ2-1; 10 bases map to TRBD1. Germline-derived CDR1 and CDR2 are MNHNS and SASEGT. The CDR3 length is 14 residues. With 6 bases clipped from V and 5 bases from J, the junction kept 4 bases outside the gene matches. The CDR3, as DNA: TGTGCCAGCAGGACCGGACAGGGGGACAATGAGCAGTTCTTC. Amino acids: CASRTGQGDNEQFF.

V gene TRBV7-2 combines with J gene TRBJ2-3, with D uncertain. Between the trimmed V and J ends, which lost 5 bases and 0 bases, there was a span of 12 bases. Germline loops: CDR1 SGHTA, CDR2 FQGNSA. The CDR3 is 15 residues long. CDR3: CASSALDSSTDTQYF. CDR3 nucleotides: TGTGCCAGCAGCGCCCTAGATAGTAGCACAGATACGCAGTATTTT.

The rearrangement joins TRBV7-9 to TRBJ1-5; 7 bases are shared with TRBD1. V dropped 5 bases and J dropped 5; count of bases not matched to a gene: 12. The CDR3 runs 16 residues. Per germline, CDR1 SEHNR and CDR2 FQNEAQ (reference sequence). For the CDR3, the DNA is TGTGCCAGCAGCCCACCCGGGACAGAAGGAGATCAGCCCCAGCATTTT. This sequence encodes CASSPPGTEGDQPQHF.

The chain recombines TRBV5-4 with TRBJ2-6; the match to TRBD1 covers 12 bases. With V trimmed by 4 bases and J by 2 bases, 7 bases remained unmatched. Looked up from germline, CDR1 is SGHNT and CDR2 is YYREEE (reference sequence). The CDR3 has 18 residues. The CDR3 here is CASSTGTGGSTGANVLTF. Here the CDR3 DNA reads TGTGCCAGCAGCACCGGGACAGGGGGCTCGACTGGGGCCAACGTCCTGACTTTC.

This rearrangement joins TRBV29-1 to TRBJ2-7, with TRBD1 identical over 8 bases. This CDR3 contains 14 residues. Trimming cost V 2 bases and J 2 bases; bases outside gene matches: 5. Germline CDR1 reads SQVTM; CDR2 reads ANQGSEA. CDR3 sequence reads: CSVEPQGAPYEQYF. The CDR3 DNA reads TGCAGCGTTGAACCCCAGGGGGCTCCCTACGAGCAGTACTTC.

The V gene is TRBV30, the J gene TRBJ2-7; 15 bases are shared with TRBD2. The CDR3 loop spans 15 amino acids. The ends lost 1 base at V and 6 bases at J; junction bases unmatched: 4. Per germline, CDR1 GTSNPN and CDR2 SVGIG (reference sequence). The CDR3 here is CAWSAGLAGGTEQYF. Here the CDR3 DNA reads TGTGCCTGGAGTGCCGGACTAGCGGGGGGGACCGAGCAGTACTTC.

The rearrangement joins TRBV5-1 to TRBJ1-4, with a possible D match to TRBD1 (5 bases). CDR1 SGHRS and CDR2 YFSETQ come from the germline V gene. Trimming cost V 2 bases and J 6 bases, with 14 bases left between them. The CDR3 length is 15 residues. The CDR3 DNA reads TGCGCCAGCAGCTTCCAGGGATCGCAAGATGAAAAACTGTTTTTT. It is translated as CASSFQGSQDEKLFF.

The rearrangement links TRBV20-1 to TRBJ2-1; maybe TRBD2 (6 bases). Trimming left V 6 bases short and J 10 bases short, with 13 bases between. CDR3 length equals 11 residues. Per the germline V gene, CDR1 is DFQATT and CDR2 is SNEGSKA (reference sequence). This CDR3 is CSATRDSEQFF. The CDR3 nucleotides read TGCAGTGCAACCCGGGACTCGGAGCAGTTCTTC.

This chain connects TRBV5-4 to TRBJ2-3; D is ambiguous. Trimming took 0 bases from V and 6 from J, leaving 17 bases between them. Per the germline V gene, CDR1 is SGHNT and CDR2 is YYREEE (reference sequence). This CDR3 spans 16 amino acids. The CDR3 protein is CASSLDPTGGIDTQYF. The DNA for the CDR3 is TGTGCCAGCAGCTTGGATCCTACCGGTGGGATTGATACGCAGTATTTT.

This clone has just a few counts. The chain has TRBV11-3 and TRBJ2-1, with D possibly matching TRBD2 (6 bases). Trimming removed 5 bases at V and 6 bases at J, with 17 bases between. Germline CDR1 and CDR2: SGHNT and YENEEA. The CDR3 loop spans 15 amino acids. CDR3 DNA sequence: TGTGCCAGCAGCCCGCGCGGGATTACCGGCAATGAGCAGTTCTTC. It is translated as CASSPRGITGNEQFF.

The gene calls are TRBV7-6 and TRBJ2-3; D ambiguous. The CDR3 consists of 16 residues. The V gene lost 1 base and the J gene lost 1 base, with 12 bases spanning the gap. Germline V gene sequence: CDR1 SGHVS, CDR2 FNYEAQ. The CDR3 region has the DNA TGTGCCAGCAGCTTAGGTGAGGTCGGAGGCACAGATACGCAGTATTTT. It yields the protein CASSLGEVGGTDTQYF.

The V call is TRBV28, the J call TRBJ1-4; D is uncertain. The CDR3 spans 14 residues. V was shortened by 4 bases and J by 4 bases, with 10 bases between the two germline ends. CDR1 is MDHEN, CDR2 SYDVKM, per germline. The CDR3 reads CASSSRRVNEKLFF. CDR3 coding DNA: TGTGCCAGCAGTTCCCGGCGGGTTAATGAAAAACTGTTTTTT.

This sequence joins TRBV6-5 and TRBJ2-3; 8 bases agree with TRBD2. The length of the CDR3 is 16 residues. CDR1 is MNHEY and CDR2 is SVGAGI in the germline V gene. J lost 6 bases, V lost 2 bases, and 10 bases had no gene match. CDR3 residues: CASSYERELASDTQYF. The CDR3 coding sequence is TGTGCCAGCAGTTACGAGCGGGAGCTGGCTTCCGATACGCAGTATTTT.

The chain links TRBV19 to TRBJ1-1; TRBD1 agrees at 8 bases. The trim removed 6 bases at V and 0 bases at J, leaving 15 bases unmatched. This CDR3 region has 18 residues. Looked up from germline, CDR1 is LNHDA and CDR2 is SQIVND (reference sequence). DNA for the CDR3: TGTGCCAGTAGCCTGGGACTAAGACAGGGGTCCATGAACACTGAAGCTTTCTTT. Amino acid sequence: CASSLGLRQGSMNTEAFF.

The genes are TRBV4-3 and TRBJ1-2; perhaps TRBD1 as D (6 bases). V was pared by 4 bases and J by 7 bases, with 16 bases between. The CDR3 spans 14 residues. Looked up from germline, CDR1 is LGHNA and CDR2 is YSLEER. The CDR3 protein is CASSRQQGAAGYTF. In nucleotides, the CDR3 is TGCGCCAGCAGCCGACAACAGGGAGCGGCTGGCTACACCTTC.

This clone was counted once. The chain employs TRBV11-3 and TRBJ2-1; TRBD1 or TRBD2 may be the D gene (5 bases each). The V end was cut by 5 bases, the J end by 4 bases, with 15 bases between. CDR3 length: 15 amino acids. Per germline, CDR1 SGHNT and CDR2 YENEEA. Here the CDR3 reads CASSPPGTVYNEQFF. CDR3 bases: TGTGCCAGCAGCCCCCCCGGGACCGTATACAATGAGCAGTTCTTC.

The rearrangement links TRBV10-2 to TRBJ2-3; a possible D gene is TRBD2 (5 bases). The CDR3 loop spans 14 amino acids. Germline V gene data show CDR1 as WSHSY and CDR2 as SAAADI. The germline V and J ends were trimmed by 10 bases and 6 bases, with 20 bases remaining between them. The CDR3 region has the DNA TGCGCCACCATCCAAAGACGGGGAGCGGATACGCAGTATTTT. Translating it yields CATIQRRGADTQYF.

This sequence joins TRBV14 and TRBJ2-1; D is undetermined. Germline V gives CDR1 SGHDN, CDR2 FVKESK. CDR3 length equals 15 residues. Trimming left V 0 bases short and J 5 bases short, with 11 bases between. The CDR3 here is CASSQDRRTDNEQFF. The CDR3 nucleotides read TGTGCCAGCAGCCAAGACCGAAGGACGGACAATGAGCAGTTCTTC.

J is TRBJ1-4 and V is TRBV4-3; D not resolved. In germline, CDR1 is LGHNA, CDR2 YSLEER. V was trimmed by 1 base and J by 9 bases, leaving 9 bases between them. The CDR3 extends over 13 amino acids. The CDR3 loop is CASSQGVFKKLFF. DNA for the CDR3: TGCGCCAGCAGCCAAGGAGTATTCAAAAAACTGTTTTTT.

The chain joins TRBV5-1 to TRBJ2-7; TRBD1 agrees at 8 bases. J lost 5 bases, V lost 2 bases, and 6 bases had no gene match. The CDR3 runs 14 residues. CDR1 and CDR2 from the germline V gene are SGHRS and YFSETQ. The CDR3 loop reads CASSLTGGVNEQYF. The CDR3 region has the DNA TGCGCCAGCAGCTTAACAGGGGGTGTCAACGAGCAGTACTTC.

The rearrangement uses TRBV11-1 and TRBJ2-6, with D possibly being TRBD1 or TRBD2 (5 bases each). Germline CDR1 SGHAT, CDR2 FQDESV (reference sequence). This CDR3 spans 17 amino acids. Trimming stripped 5 bases from V and 0 bases from J, with 14 bases between. The CDR3 sequence: CASSPTGTNSGANVLTF. CDR3 coding DNA: TGTGCCAGCAGCCCCACCGGGACGAACTCTGGGGCCAACGTCCTGACTTTC.

This chain links TRBV7-6 with TRBJ2-7, with D perhaps being TRBD1 or TRBD2 (5 bases each). The CDR3 is 13 amino acids. V shed 2 bases and J shed 6 bases, with 11 bases lying between them. In germline, CDR1 is SGHVS, CDR2 FNYEAQ. CDR3 nucleotide sequence: TGTGCCAGCAGCTTATTCGGGGACCGCGAGCAGTACTTC. This sequence encodes CASSLFGDREQYF. Based on the CDR3 plus reference TRBV7-6 and TRBJ2-7, the full variable domain is GAGVSQSPRYKVTKRGQDVALRCDPISGHVSLYWYRQALGQGPEFLTYFNYEAQQDKSGLPNDRFSAERPEGSISTLTIQRTEQRDSAMYRCASSLFGDREQYFGPGTRLTVT.

This chain joins TRBV2 and TRBJ1-1, with TRBD1 as a possible D gene (6 bases). Germline CDR1 SNHLY, CDR2 FYNNEI. The CDR3 covers 14 residues. Trimming left V 4 bases short and J 4 bases short, with 13 bases between. The CDR3 nucleotides read TGTGCCAGCAGTGTGGCAGGGGCGGGCACTGAAGCTTTCTTT. Its protein product is CASSVAGAGTEAFF.

This chain connects TRBV5-1 to TRBJ1-6, with D perhaps matching TRBD1 (5 bases). There are 16 residues in the CDR3. Germline V lookup: CDR1 SGHRS, CDR2 YFSETQ. Trimming pared 0 bases from V and 4 bases from J, leaving 11 bases between. The DNA for the CDR3 is TGCGCCAGCAGCTTGGCTGGGGGTCTGTATAATTCACCCCTCCACTTT. Protein sequence: CASSLAGGLYNSPLHF.

The J gene is TRBJ1-2, the V gene TRBV18, with D maybe TRBD1 (6 bases). The germline CDR1 and CDR2 sequences are KGHSH and LQKENI. Trimming took off 6 bases at V and 8 bases at J, with 28 bases between the two ends. This CDR3 comprises 17 residues. CDR3 loop: CASSTYFAQEDSQGYTF. CDR3 nucleotides: TGTGCCAGCTCTACCTATTTCGCGCAGGAGGACAGCCAAGGCTACACCTTC.

The genes are TRBV10-3 and TRBJ1-2; TRBD1 might be the D (6 bases). The CDR3 sequence is 15 residues long. The V and J ends lost 5 bases and 0 bases respectively, with 13 bases between them. CDR1 ENHRY and CDR2 SYGVKD come from the germline V gene. CDR3: CAISFGQISNYGYTF. The CDR3 region has the DNA TGTGCCATCAGTTTCGGACAGATTTCTAACTATGGCTACACCTTC.

The CDR3 DNA sequence: TGCGCCAGCAGTAGGGGCGGGCAGGAAGAGACCCAGTACTTC. It yields the protein CASSRGGQEETQYF. The rearrangement links TRBV10-2 to TRBJ2-5, with D perhaps TRBD1 or TRBD2 (5 bases each). Germline loops: CDR1 WSHSY, CDR2 SAAADI. V gave up 5 bases and J gave up 3 bases, with 13 bases separating them. CDR3 length equals 14 residues.

This clone occurred once. The chain joins TRBV4-1 to TRBJ2-7; D ambiguous. The V end lost 0 bases, the J end lost 10 bases, and 10 bases lay between the germline ends. CDR1 is MGHRA and CDR2 is YSYEKL in the germline V gene. This CDR3 is built from 12 residues. The CDR3 DNA is TGCGCCAGCAGCCAAGATCAGGCAGTCCAGTACTTC. It is translated as CASSQDQAVQYF.

The chain uses TRBV19 and TRBJ1-1, with a possible D match to TRBD1 (5 bases). Germline-derived CDR1 and CDR2 are LNHDA and SQIVND (reference sequence). V lost 1 base and J lost 1, with 7 bases in between. The CDR3 spans 14 residues. This CDR3 reads CASSIGGTNTEAFF. CDR3 in DNA: TGTGCCAGTAGTATAGGGGGCACGAACACTGAAGCTTTCTTT.